A selection of T cell receptor beta chains follows, all from one sample in a study of tumour-infiltrating T cells in Burkitt lymphoma. Some clones are missing from TCRdb's copy, which holds only in-frame ones; the method was immunoSEQ multiplex PCR. The sample records roughly 13,000 clones, more than 60% being singletons. Sample: tumor tissue. These receptors were obtained from a human donor with diffuse large B-cell lymphoma. Each CDR3 is given with its conserved first and last residue. The order of the fields is CDR3 protein, CDR3 DNA, V gene, D gene, J gene, clone size. D genes are given only for firm matches. Clone sizes are given selectively: once, few, many, or a class where the clone is expanded.

CASSSWTALTGELFF TGTGCCAGCAGCTCTTGGACAGCCCTAACCGGGGAGCTGTTTTTT TRBV7-9 . TRBJ2-2 .
CASSPQQGATGNTIYF TGCGCCAGCAGCCCGCAGCAGGGGGCGACCGGAAACACCATATATTTT TRBV5-1 TRBD1 TRBJ1-3 .
CASSVETGWTEAFF TGTGCCAGCAGCGTGGAAACAGGGTGGACTGAAGCTTTCTTT TRBV9 . TRBJ1-1 .
CASSQAPGGTEAFF TGCGCCAGCAGCCAAGCTCCTGGGGGCACTGAAGCTTTCTTT TRBV4-1 . TRBJ1-1 .
CASKGQGNSNQPQHF TGTGCCAGCAAGGGACAGGGCAATAGCAATCAGCCCCAGCATTTT TRBV2 TRBD1 TRBJ1-5 .
CASSAFALAGNEQYF TGTGCCAGCAGTGCTTTTGCACTAGCGGGAAACGAGCAGTACTTC TRBV27 TRBD2 TRBJ2-7 .
CASSQAGVGTDTQYF TGTGCCAGCAGTCAAGCGGGAGTAGGAACAGATACGCAGTATTTT TRBV7-9 TRBD2 TRBJ2-3 .
CASSPRGQHSNQPQHF TGTGCCAGCAGCCCCCGAGGGCAGCATAGCAATCAGCCCCAGCATTTT TRBV5-6 . TRBJ1-5 .
CASSYRRDRGGTEAFF TGTGCCAGCAGTTACAGGAGGGACAGGGGTGGCACTGAAGCTTTCTTT TRBV6-5 TRBD1 TRBJ1-1 .
CASSIGLEAFF TGTGCCAGTAGTATTGGCTTGGAAGCTTTCTTT TRBV19 . TRBJ1-1 .
CASSIRSGNAEAFF TGTGCCAGTAGTATACGTTCCGGGAACGCTGAAGCTTTCTTT TRBV19 . TRBJ1-1 .
CASSLSAGTYQPQHF TGTGCCAGCAGTTTATCGGCCGGGACATATCAGCCCCAGCATTTT TRBV27 . TRBJ1-5 .
CASSFTGYEQYF TGTGCCAGCAGCTTTACAGGGTACGAGCAGTACTTC TRBV7-6 . TRBJ2-7 once
CASSYSSPVNTEAFF TGTGCCAGCAGTTACTCCAGCCCAGTGAACACTGAAGCTTTCTTT TRBV6-5 . TRBJ1-1 .
CASSERDSWNSYEQYF TGTGCCAGCAGTGAAAGGGACAGTTGGAACTCCTACGAGCAGTACTTC TRBV6-1 TRBD1 TRBJ2-7 .
CASSIGGPFEQYF TGTGCCAGTAGTATAGGGGGGCCCTTCGAGCAGTACTTC TRBV19 . TRBJ2-7 medium-sized
CSVRWDTEAFF TGCAGCGTTCGGTGGGACACTGAAGCTTTCTTT TRBV29-1 . TRBJ1-1 .
CASSLSGGSYEQYF TGTGCCAGCAGTTTATCTGGGGGATCCTACGAGCAGTACTTC TRBV28 . TRBJ2-7 .
CSVDGGTPGHTGELFF TGCAGCGTTGATGGGGGCACTCCAGGACACACCGGGGAGCTGTTTTTT TRBV29-1 . TRBJ2-2 few
CASLPQMSYNEQFF TGCGCCAGTCTCCCTCAGATGTCCTACAATGAGCAGTTCTTC TRBV10-2 . TRBJ2-1 .
CASSDGVADTQYF TGTGCCAGCAGTGACGGGGTGGCAGATACGCAGTATTTT TRBV6-4 . TRBJ2-3 few
CASINGARSTGELFF TGTGCCAGTATTAATGGGGCGCGGAGCACCGGGGAGCTGTTTTTT TRBV19 . TRBJ2-2 .
CASSPTEERTEAFF TGCGCCAGCAGCCCTACGGAAGAGAGGACTGAAGCTTTCTTT TRBV5-1 . TRBJ1-1 .
CASSTHGRIKSGNTIYF TGTGCCAGCAGTACTCATGGACGGATTAAATCTGGAAACACCATATATTTT TRBV2 . TRBJ1-3 few
CASSQSTASPFYGYTF TGTGCCAGCAGCCAATCCACGGCAAGCCCGTTCTATGGCTACACCTTC TRBV14 . TRBJ1-2 medium-sized
CASTPGQNYGYTF TGTGCCAGCACCCCGGGACAGAACTATGGCTACACCTTC TRBV7-9 TRBD1 TRBJ1-2 .
CASSILGAGRVNEQFF TGTGCCAGCAGTATTCTCGGGGCGGGAAGGGTCAATGAGCAGTTCTTC TRBV28 . TRBJ2-1 .
CASSPGTGVYEQYF TGTGCCAGCAGCCCCGGGACAGGGGTGTACGAGCAGTACTTC TRBV7-8 TRBD1 TRBJ2-7 .
CASSPGPHTEAFF TGTGCCAGCAGCCCAGGCCCTCACACTGAAGCTTTCTTT TRBV2 . TRBJ1-1 .
CASSLSGLQYNEQFF TGCGCCAGCAGCCTGTCGGGACTCCAATACAATGAGCAGTTCTTC TRBV5-1 . TRBJ2-1 .
CASSAPFPNEQFF TGTGCCAGCAGCGCCCCCTTCCCCAATGAGCAGTTCTTC TRBV9 . TRBJ2-1 .
CAWSVGQGAFQPQHF TGTGCCTGGAGTGTTGGACAGGGGGCGTTTCAGCCCCAGCATTTT TRBV30 TRBD1 TRBJ1-5 large
CASSSGLGNTIYF TGCGCCAGCAGCTCGGGTCTCGGAAACACCATATATTTT TRBV10-1 . TRBJ1-3 .
CASSEASGPNEQFF TGCGCCAGCAGCGAGGCTAGCGGACCCAATGAGCAGTTCTTC TRBV5-1 TRBD2 TRBJ2-1 .
CASSIWTTNYGYTF TGTGCCAGTAGTATCTGGACAACTAACTATGGCTACACCTTC TRBV19 . TRBJ1-2 .
CAISGTEETQYF TGTGCCATCAGTGGGACAGAAGAGACCCAGTACTTC TRBV10-3 . TRBJ2-5 .
CASSWDSYNEQFF TGCGCCAGCAGCTGGGACAGCTACAATGAGCAGTTCTTC TRBV5-1 TRBD1 TRBJ2-1 .
CAISESVGGPINQPQHF TGTGCCATCAGTGAGTCGGTGGGAGGGCCCATCAATCAGCCCCAGCATTTT TRBV10-3 . TRBJ1-5 .
CASSKTGRRQETQYF TGTGCCAGCAGCAAGACAGGGCGTCGCCAAGAGACCCAGTACTTC TRBV5-4 TRBD1 TRBJ2-5 .
CASSLCGDRVTIPSYEQYF TGTGCTAGCAGCTTATGCGGGGACAGGGTAACGATACCCTCCTACGAGCAGTACTTC TRBV7-7 TRBD1 TRBJ2-7 .
CSVEESSTDTQYF TGCAGCGTTGAAGAGTCAAGCACAGATACGCAGTATTTT TRBV29-1 . TRBJ2-3 .
CASSQHTDTQYF TGTGCCAGCAGCCAGCACACAGATACGCAGTATTTT TRBV7-9 . TRBJ2-3 .